This TCR beta chain is from a study of blood T cell repertoires in COVID-19. In the study overall: COVID-19 samples, acute and convalescent, were from the United States, Italy and Spain. PBMCs, B-cell-depleted T cells, or T cells were the source of the cDNA or gDNA that made up the material.

CDR1 LNHDA and CDR2 SQIVND come from the germline V gene (reference sequence). The CDR3 has 12 amino acids. The V end was cut by 6 bases, the J end by 8 bases, with 14 bases between. Original processing notes: Amplification from reference gene primers served as the basis for estimated nucleated cell counts. The method was immunoSEQ multiplex PCR; TCRdb's version includes in-frame clones alone and lacks a portion of them. That table is the source of V, J and clone size, and D and trimming were worked out from the DNA. The sample includes tens of thousands of clones, approximately 87% seen only once; the top ten take roughly a tenth.

The sequence was obtained from a man of 80 years or more with active COVID-19. Source material: peripheral blood. V usage is TRBV19 and J usage is TRBJ2-7; D is unclear. This chain's CDR3 is CASRSTGGKQYF. The CDR3 DNA reads TGTGCCAGTAGATCAACCGGCGGAAAGCAGTACTTC.